The source of this T cell receptor (beta chain) is a study of T cells in Graves' hyperthyroidism and ophthalmopathy. Overall study: Sampling of peripheral blood happened at initial diagnosis, prior to any treatment.

Newly diagnosed hyperthyroidism patients aged 18 to 65 years had disease lasting under 2 months. Diagnoses used clinical symptoms, serum thyroxine and TRAb, thyroid ultrasound and orbital computed tomography. Amplification yielded TCR beta CDR3 regions, with RNA transcripts as the source. The study used the HTBI primer set for a first-round RT-PCR of the TCR CDR3. TCRdb recomputed calls from the multiplex PCR reads with MiXCR, one row per CDR3 protein. The sample yields more than 600,000 distinct CDR3 sequences, over 15% seen once. Remarks on this clonotype: A much larger clone lies a single base off, so this may be a read error.

The sequence came from a man aged 18-30 years with Graves' hyperthyroidism. The specimen sequenced was blood.

DNA of the CDR3: TGTGCCAGCACCATACAAAAGAGCTCCTACAATGAGCAGTTCTTC. Translating gives CASTIQKSSYNEQFF. V is TRBV7-2 and J is TRBJ2-1; D call uncertain. Germline loops: CDR1 SGHTA, CDR2 FQGNSA. The CDR3 contains 15 residues. The V end was cut by 7 bases, the J end by 0 bases, with 13 bases between.